The T cell receptor beta chain described here comes from a study of T cell repertoires in cytomegalovirus infection. MiXCR was run by TCRdb on the reads, yielding one entry per CDR3 protein. The sample consists of some 590,000 distinct CDR3 sequences, approximately 40% of them appearing once. The CDR3 is 14 residues long. CDR1 is LNHDA and CDR2 is SQIVND in the germline V gene (reference sequence). Trimming removed 4 bases at V and 4 bases at J, with 13 bases between. For this clonotype: Its specificity is not known.

Study findings and constraints: HLA-C-restricted CMV clonotypes gave the most frequent clonotype in two of eight donors. Public TCR beta family frequency separated CMV-and-HLA carriers, including in an independent cohort.

The clonotype originates from a human donor in good health (CMV status not recorded). Some clones in this sample may be carry-over from other donors' samples. The V call is TRBV19, the J call TRBJ1-2; TRBD1 is a possible D gene (6 bases). Material: cultured PBMCs, obtained from culture after CMV antigen stimulation. CDR3 bases: TGTGCCAGTAGTAGGGTGGACAGATCCTATGGCTACACCTTC. This encodes CASSRVDRSYGYTF.